Included here is one T cell receptor beta chain sequence, with context. Its antigen is as yet unknown. The sample contains more than one DNA sequence encoding this CDR3. The germline CDR1 and CDR2 sequences are SQVTM and ANQGSEA. V was shortened by 4 bases and J by 2 bases, with 9 bases between the two germline ends. CDR3 length: 12 amino acids. The sample belongs to a study of shared clonotypes between healthy human individuals. General study results and limits: Sequencing depth was expected to influence donor clonotype sharing. A handful of donors held 4.5% to 5% of naive CD4 clonotypes in common.

Data came from immunoSEQ multiplex PCR; TCRdb stores just in-frame clones and leaves some out. The table lists about 1.5 million clones, 95% to 97% of them singletons. The source of this sequence is a man under 40 in good health. Sequencing used naive CD4+ T cells sorted from blood. Stated subset: CD45RA+ positively selected. This chain links TRBV29-1 with TRBJ2-7; no clear D. As DNA, the CDR3 is TGCAGCGTTGGAAAAGGTCCCTACGAGCAGTACTTC. Translation gives CSVGKGPYEQYF.